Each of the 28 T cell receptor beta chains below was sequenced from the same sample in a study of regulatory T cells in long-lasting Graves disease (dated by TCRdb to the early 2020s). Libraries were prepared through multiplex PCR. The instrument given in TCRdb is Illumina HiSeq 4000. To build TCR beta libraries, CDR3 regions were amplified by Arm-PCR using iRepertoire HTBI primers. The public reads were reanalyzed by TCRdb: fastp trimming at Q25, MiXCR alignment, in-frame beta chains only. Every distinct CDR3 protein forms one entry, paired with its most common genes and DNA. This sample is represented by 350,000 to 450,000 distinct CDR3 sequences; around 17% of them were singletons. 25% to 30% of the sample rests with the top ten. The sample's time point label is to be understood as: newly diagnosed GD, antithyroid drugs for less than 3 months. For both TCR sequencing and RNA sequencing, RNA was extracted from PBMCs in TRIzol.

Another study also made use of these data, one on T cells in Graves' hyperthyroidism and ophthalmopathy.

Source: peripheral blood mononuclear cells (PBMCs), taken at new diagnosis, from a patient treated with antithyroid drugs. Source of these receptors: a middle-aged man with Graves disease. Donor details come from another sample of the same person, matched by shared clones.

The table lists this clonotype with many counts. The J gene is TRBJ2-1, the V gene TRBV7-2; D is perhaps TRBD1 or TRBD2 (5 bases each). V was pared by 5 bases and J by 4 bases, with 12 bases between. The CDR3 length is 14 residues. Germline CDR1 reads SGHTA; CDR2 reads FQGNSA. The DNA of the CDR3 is TGTGCCAGCAGCAGGGACGGCCTTTACAATGAGCAGTTCTTC. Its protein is CASSRDGLYNEQFF.

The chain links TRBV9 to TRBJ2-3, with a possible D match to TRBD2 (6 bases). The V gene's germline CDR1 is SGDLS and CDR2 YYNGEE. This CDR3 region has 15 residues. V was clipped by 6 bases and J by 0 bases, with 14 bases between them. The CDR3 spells CASTLGGASTDTQYF. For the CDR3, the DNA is TGTGCCAGCACCCTGGGCGGGGCTAGCACAGATACGCAGTATTTT. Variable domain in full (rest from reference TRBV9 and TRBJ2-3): DSGVTQTPKHLITATGQRVTLRCSPRSGDLSVYWYQQSLDQGLQFLIQYYNGEERAKGNILERFSAQQFPDLHSELNLSSLELGDSALYFCASTLGGASTDTQYFGPGTRLTVL.

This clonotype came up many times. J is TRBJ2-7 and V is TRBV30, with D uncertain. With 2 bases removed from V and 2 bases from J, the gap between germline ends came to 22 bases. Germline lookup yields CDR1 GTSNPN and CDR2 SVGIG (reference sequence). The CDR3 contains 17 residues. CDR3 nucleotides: TGTGCCTGGAGTATGCCGCGTGGCGGCCTCCGAACCTACGAGCAGTACTTC. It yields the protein CAWSMPRGGLRTYEQYF.

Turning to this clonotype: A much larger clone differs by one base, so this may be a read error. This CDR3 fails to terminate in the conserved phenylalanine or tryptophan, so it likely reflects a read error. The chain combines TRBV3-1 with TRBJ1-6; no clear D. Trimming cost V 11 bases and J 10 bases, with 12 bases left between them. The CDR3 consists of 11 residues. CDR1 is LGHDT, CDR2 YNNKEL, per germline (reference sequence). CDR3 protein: CAAGTFSPLHS. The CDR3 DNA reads TGTGCCGCAGGAACCTTCTCACCCCTCCACTCT.

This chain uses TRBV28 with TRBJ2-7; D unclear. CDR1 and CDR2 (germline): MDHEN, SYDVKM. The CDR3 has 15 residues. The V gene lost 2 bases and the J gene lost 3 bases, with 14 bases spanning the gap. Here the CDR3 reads CASSLNRVGVYEQYF. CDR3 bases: TGTGCCAGCAGTTTAAATAGGGTTGGCGTCTACGAGCAGTACTTC.

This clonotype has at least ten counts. The CDR3 sequence is CASSSRWRGGVQETQYF. The CDR3 bases are TGTGCCAGCAGCTCAAGGTGGCGGGGGGGCGTGCAAGAGACCCAGTACTTC. The chain carries TRBV7-2 and TRBJ2-5, with TRBD2 matching over 9 bases. The CDR3 runs to 17 residues. CDR1 and CDR2 (germline): SGHTA, FQGNSA. V shed 4 bases and J 2 bases; nucleotides not matched to a gene: 11.

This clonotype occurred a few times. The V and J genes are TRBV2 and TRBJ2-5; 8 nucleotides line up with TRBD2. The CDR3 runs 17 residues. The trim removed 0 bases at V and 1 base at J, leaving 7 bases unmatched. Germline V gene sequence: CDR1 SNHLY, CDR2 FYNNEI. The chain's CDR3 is CASSEAAIAGSQETQYF. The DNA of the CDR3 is TGTGCCAGCAGTGAAGCGGCGATAGCGGGGAGCCAAGAGACCCAGTACTTC.

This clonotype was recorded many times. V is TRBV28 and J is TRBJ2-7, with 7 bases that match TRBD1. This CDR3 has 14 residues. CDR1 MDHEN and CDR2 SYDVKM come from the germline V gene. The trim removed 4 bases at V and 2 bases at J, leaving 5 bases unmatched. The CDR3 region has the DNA TGTGCCAGCAGTTCCCCGGGGACAGCCTACGAGCAGTACTTC. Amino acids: CASSSPGTAYEQYF.

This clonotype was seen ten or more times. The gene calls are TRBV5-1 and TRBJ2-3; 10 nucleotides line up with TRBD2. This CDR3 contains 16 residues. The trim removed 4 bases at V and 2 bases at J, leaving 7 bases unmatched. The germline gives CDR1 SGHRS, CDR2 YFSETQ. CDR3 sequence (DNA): TGCGCCAGCAGCCCCGAACTAGCGGGGTCCACAGATACGCAGTATTTT. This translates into CASSPELAGSTDTQYF.

The CDR3 DNA reads as TGCAGCGTTGCCCCCCGGGAAGAGAAGCAGTACTTC. Translated, it gives CSVAPREEKQYF. The chain is built from TRBV29-1 and TRBJ2-7, with D possibly TRBD2 on 5 matching bases. This CDR3 has 12 amino acids. V gave up 4 bases and J gave up 8 bases, with 15 bases separating them. Germline CDR1 is SQVTM and CDR2 is ANQGSEA.

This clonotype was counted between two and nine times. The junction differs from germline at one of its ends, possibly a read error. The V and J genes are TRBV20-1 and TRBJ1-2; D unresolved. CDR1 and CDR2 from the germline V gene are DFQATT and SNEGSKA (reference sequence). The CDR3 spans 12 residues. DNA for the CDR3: TGCAGTGCGAGAGGCAGACCATATGGCTACACCTTC. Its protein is CSARGRPYGYTF.

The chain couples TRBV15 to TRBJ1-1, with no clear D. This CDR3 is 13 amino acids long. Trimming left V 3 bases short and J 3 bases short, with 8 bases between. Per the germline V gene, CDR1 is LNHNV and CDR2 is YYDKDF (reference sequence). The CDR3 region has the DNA TGTGCCACCAGCAGCTCTGCGTACACTGAAGCTTTCTTT. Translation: CATSSSAYTEAFF.

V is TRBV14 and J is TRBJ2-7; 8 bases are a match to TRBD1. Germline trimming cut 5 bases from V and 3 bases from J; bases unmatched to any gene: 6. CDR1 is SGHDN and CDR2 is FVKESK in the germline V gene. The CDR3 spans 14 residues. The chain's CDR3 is CASSDTGGSYEQYF. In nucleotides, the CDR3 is TGTGCCAGCAGCGACACAGGGGGTAGCTACGAGCAGTACTTC.

CDR3 loop: CASSVGLAGRTGELFF. The CDR3 bases are TGTGCCAGCAGCGTCGGACTAGCGGGGCGAACCGGGGAGCTGTTTTTT. The V and J genes are TRBV7-9 and TRBJ2-2; 12 bases line up with TRBD2. The V and J ends lost 5 bases and 5 bases, in that order; junction bases with no gene match: 6. This CDR3 is 16 amino acids long. CDR1 and CDR2 from the germline V gene are SEHNR and FQNEAQ (reference sequence).

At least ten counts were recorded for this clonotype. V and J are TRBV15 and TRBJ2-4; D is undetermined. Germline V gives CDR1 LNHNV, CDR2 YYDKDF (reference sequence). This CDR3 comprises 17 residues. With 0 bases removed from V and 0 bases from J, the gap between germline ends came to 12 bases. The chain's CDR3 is CATSREELILAKNIQYF. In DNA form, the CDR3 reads TGTGCCACCAGCAGAGAGGAGCTTATACTAGCCAAAAACATTCAGTACTTC.

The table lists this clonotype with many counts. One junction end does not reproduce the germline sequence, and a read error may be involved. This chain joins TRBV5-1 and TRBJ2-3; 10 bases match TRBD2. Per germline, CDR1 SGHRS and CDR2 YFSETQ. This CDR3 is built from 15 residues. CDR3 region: CASSLALAGADTQYF. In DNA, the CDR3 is TGTGCCAGCAGCTTGGCGCTAGCGGGGGCAGATACGCAGTATTTT.

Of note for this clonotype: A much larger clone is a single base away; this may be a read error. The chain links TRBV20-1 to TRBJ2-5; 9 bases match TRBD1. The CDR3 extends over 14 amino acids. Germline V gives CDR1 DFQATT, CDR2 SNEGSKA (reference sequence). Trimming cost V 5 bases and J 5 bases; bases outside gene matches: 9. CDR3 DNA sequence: TGCAGTGCTGGAGGTTACAGGGGGCTTGAGACCCAGTACTTC. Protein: CSAGGYRGLETQYF.

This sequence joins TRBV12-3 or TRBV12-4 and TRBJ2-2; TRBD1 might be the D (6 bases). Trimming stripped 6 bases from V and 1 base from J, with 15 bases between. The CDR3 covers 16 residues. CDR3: CASSRPGQQNTGELFF. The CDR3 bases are TGTGCCAGCAGCCGGCCGGGACAACAGAACACCGGGGAGCTGTTTTTT.

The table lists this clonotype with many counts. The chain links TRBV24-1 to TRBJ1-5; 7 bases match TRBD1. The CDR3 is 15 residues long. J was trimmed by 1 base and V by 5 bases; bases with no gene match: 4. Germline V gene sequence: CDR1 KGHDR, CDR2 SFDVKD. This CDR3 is CATSGDSGSNQPQHF. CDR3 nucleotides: TGTGCCACCAGTGGGGACAGCGGCAGCAATCAGCCCCAGCATTTT.

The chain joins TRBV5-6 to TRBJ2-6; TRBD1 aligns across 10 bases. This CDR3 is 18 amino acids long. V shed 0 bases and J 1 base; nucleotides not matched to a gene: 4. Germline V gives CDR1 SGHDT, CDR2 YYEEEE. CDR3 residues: CASSLVGQGDSGANVLTF. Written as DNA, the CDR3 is TGTGCCAGCAGCTTGGTCGGACAGGGGGATTCTGGGGCCAACGTCCTGACTTTC.

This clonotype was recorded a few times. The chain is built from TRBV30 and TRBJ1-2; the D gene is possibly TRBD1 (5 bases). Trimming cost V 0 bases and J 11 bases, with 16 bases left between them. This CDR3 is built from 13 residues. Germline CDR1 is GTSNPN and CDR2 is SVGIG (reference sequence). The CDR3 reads CAWSVGGTPSYTF. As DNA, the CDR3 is TGTGCCTGGAGTGTTGGCGGGACCCCCTCTTACACCTTC.

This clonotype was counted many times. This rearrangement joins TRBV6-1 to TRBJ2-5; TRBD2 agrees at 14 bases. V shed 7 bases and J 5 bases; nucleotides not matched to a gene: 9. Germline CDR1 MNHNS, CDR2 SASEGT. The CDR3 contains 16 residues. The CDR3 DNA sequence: TGTGCCAGCATCCCCGGGACTAGCGGGGGTCAGGAGACCCAGTACTTC. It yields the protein CASIPGTSGGQETQYF.

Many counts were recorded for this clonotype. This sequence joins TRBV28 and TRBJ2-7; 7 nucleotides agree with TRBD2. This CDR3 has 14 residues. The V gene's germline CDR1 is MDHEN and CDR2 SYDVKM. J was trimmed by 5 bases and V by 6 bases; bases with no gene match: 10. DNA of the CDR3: TGTGCCAGCAGCCGGCACGGGGGGTCCAACGAGCAGTACTTC. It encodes CASSRHGGSNEQYF.

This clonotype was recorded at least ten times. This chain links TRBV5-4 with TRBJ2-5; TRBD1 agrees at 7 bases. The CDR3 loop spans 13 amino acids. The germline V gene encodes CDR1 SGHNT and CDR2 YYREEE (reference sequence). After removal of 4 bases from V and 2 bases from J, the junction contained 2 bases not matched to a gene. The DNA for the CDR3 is TGTGCCAGCAGCATGGGACAGCAAGAGACCCAGTACTTC. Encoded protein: CASSMGQQETQYF.

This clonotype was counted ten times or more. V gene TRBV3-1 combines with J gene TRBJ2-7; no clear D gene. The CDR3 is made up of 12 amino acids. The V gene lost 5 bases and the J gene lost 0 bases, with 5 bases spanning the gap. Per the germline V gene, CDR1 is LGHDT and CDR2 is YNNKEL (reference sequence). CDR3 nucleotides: TGTGCCAGCAGCTCAAGCTCCTACGAGCAGTACTTC. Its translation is CASSSSSYEQYF.

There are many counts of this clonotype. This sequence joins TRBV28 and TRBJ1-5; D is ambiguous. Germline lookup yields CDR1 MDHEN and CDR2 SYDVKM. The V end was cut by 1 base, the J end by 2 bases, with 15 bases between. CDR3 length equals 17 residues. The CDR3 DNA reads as TGTGCCAGCAGTTTATTTCGGCAGCCTGCCGGCAATCAGCCCCAGCATTTT. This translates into CASSLFRQPAGNQPQHF.

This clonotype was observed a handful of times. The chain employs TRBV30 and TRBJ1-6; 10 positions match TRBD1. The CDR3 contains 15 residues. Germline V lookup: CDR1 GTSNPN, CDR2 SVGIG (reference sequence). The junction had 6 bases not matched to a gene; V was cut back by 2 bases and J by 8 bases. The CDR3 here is CAWSPGQGFDSPLHF. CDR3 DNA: TGTGCCTGGAGTCCGGGACAGGGGTTCGATTCACCCCTCCACTTT.

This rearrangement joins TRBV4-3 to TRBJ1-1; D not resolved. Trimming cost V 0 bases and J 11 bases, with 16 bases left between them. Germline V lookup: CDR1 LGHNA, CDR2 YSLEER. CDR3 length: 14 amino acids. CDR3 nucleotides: TGCGCCAGCAGCCAAGATTCGAGACTTCCTTGGGCTTTCTTT. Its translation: CASSQDSRLPWAFF.